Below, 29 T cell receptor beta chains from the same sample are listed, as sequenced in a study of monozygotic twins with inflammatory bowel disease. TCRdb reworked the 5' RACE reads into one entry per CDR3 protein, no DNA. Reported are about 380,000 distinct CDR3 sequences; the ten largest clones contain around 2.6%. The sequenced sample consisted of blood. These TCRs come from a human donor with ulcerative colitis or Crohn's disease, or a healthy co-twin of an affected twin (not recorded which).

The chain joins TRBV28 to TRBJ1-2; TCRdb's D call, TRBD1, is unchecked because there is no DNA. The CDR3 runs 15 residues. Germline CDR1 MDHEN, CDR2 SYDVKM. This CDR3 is CASSFGDLVNYGYTF.

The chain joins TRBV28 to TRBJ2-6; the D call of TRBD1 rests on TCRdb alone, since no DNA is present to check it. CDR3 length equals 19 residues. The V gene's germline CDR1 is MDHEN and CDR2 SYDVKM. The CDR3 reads CASRQSQWGATSGANVLTF.

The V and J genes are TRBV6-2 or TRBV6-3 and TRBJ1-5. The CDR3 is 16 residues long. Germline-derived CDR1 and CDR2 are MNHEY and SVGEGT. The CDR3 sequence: CASSYVGGNSNQPQHF.

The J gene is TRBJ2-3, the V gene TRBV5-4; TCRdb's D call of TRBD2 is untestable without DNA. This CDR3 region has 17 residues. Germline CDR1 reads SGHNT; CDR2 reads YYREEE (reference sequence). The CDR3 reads CASSGTSGGPYTDTQYF.

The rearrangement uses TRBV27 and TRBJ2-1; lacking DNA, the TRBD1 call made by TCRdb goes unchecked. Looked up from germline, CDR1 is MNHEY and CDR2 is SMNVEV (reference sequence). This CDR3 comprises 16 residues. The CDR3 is CASSRDRISSYNEQFF.

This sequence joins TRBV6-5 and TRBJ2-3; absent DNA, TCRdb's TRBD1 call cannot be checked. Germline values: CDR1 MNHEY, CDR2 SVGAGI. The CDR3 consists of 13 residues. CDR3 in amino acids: CASSPYGTDTQYF.

This CDR3 is CASSYSSGYNEQFF. The chain carries TRBV6-6 and TRBJ2-1. From germline, CDR1 is MNHNY and CDR2 SVGAGI (reference sequence). The CDR3 is 14 amino acids.

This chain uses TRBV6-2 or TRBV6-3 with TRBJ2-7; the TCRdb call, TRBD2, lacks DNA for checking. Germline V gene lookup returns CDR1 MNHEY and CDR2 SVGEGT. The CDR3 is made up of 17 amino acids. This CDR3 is CASSYYRERGSSYEQYF.

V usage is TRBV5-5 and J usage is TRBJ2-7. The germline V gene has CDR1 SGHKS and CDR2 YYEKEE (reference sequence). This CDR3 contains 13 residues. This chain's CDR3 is CASSSGPFYEQYF.

This CDR3 is CSAPSVGGVTGELFF. The chain is built from TRBV20-1 and TRBJ2-2; the TCRdb D gene call, TRBD2, has no DNA to confirm it. The V gene's germline CDR1 is DFQATT and CDR2 SNEGSKA (reference sequence). The CDR3 consists of 15 residues.

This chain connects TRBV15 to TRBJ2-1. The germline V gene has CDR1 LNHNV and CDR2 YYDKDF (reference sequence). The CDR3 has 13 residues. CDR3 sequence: CATSRGTYDEQFF.

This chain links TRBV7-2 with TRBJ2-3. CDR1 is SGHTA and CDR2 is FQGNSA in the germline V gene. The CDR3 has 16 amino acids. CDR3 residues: CASSLRSSGGTDTQYF. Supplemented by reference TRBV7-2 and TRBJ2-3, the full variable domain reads GAGVSQSPSNKVTEKGKDVELRCDPISGHTALYWYRQSLGQGLEFLIYFQGNSAPDKSGLPSDRFSAERTGGSVSTLTIQRTQQEDSAVYLCASSLRSSGGTDTQYFGPGTRLTVL.

CDR3 in amino acids: CASSARQAYNSPLHF. The rearrangement links TRBV7-2 to TRBJ1-6; the D gene TCRdb calls, TRBD1, cannot be checked with no DNA. The CDR3 extends over 15 amino acids. In germline, CDR1 is SGHTA, CDR2 FQGNSA. The entire variable domain, with the rest obtained from reference TRBV7-2 and TRBJ1-6, is as follows: GAGVSQSPSNKVTEKGKDVELRCDPISGHTALYWYRQSLGQGLEFLIYFQGNSAPDKSGLPSDRFSAERTGGSVSTLTIQRTQQEDSAVYLCASSARQAYNSPLHFGNGTRLTVT.

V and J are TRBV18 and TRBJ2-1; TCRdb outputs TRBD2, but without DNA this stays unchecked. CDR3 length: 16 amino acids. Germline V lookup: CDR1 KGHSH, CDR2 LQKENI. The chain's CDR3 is CASSPQLAGGPSEQFF.

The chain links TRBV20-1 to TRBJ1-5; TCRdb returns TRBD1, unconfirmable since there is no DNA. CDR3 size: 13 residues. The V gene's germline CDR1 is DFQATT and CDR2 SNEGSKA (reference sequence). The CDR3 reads CSAYRDPDQPQHF.

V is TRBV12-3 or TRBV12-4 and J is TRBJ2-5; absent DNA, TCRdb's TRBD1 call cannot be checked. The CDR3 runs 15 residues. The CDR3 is CASSLQGKGQETQYF.

CDR3 sequence: CASSLATTSYEQYF. The chain links TRBV5-1 to TRBJ2-7. Germline V CDR1 and CDR2: SGHRS, YFSETQ. This CDR3 is built from 14 residues.

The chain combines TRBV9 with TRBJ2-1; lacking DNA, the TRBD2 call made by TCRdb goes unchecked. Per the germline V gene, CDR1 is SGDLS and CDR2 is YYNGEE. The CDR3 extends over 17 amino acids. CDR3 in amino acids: CASSVPLPGLADNEQFF. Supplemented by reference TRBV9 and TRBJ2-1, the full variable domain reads DSGVTQTPKHLITATGQRVTLRCSPRSGDLSVYWYQQSLDQGLQFLIQYYNGEERAKGNILERFSAQQFPDLHSELNLSSLELGDSALYFCASSVPLPGLADNEQFFGPGTRLTVL.

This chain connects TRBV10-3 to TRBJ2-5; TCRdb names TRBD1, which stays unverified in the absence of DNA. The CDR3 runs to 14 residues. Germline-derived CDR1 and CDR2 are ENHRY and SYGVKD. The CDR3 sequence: CATTGQVSQETQYF.

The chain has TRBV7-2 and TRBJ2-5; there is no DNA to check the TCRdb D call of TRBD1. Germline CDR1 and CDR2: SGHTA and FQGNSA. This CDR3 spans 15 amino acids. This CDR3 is CASSTSRTGRETQYF.

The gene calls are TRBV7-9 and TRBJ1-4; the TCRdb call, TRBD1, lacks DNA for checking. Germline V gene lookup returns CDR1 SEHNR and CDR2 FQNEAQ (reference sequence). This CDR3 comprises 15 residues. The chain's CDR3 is CASSPRDRLGEKLFF.

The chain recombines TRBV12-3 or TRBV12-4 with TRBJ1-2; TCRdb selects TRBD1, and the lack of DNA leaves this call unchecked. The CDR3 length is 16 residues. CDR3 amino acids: CASSPSRGGLPGGYTF.

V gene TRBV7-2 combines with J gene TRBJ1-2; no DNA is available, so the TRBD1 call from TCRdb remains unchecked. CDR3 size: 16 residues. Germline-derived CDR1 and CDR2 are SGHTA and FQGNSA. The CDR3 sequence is CASSSTFLRRDNGYTF.

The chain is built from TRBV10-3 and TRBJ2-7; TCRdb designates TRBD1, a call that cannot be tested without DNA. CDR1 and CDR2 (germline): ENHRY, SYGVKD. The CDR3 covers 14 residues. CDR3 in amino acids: CAISGTGTIYEQYF.

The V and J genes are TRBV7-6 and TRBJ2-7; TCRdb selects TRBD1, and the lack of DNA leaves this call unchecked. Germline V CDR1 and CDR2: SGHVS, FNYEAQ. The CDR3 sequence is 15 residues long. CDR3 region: CASSLRQGLSYEQYF.

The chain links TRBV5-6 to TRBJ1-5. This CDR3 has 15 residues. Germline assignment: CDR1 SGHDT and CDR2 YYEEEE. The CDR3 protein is CASSGYGRRNQPQHF.

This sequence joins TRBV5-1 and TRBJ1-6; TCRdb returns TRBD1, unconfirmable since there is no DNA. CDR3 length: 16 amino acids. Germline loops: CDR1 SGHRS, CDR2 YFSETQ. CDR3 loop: CASSPRRTVQNSPLHF. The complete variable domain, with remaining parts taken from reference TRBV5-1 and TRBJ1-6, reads KAGVTQTPRYLIKTRGQQVTLSCSPISGHRSVSWYQQTPGQGLQFLFEYFSETQRNKGNFPGRFSGRQFSNSRSEMNVSTLELGDSALYLCASSPRRTVQNSPLHFGNGTRLTVT.

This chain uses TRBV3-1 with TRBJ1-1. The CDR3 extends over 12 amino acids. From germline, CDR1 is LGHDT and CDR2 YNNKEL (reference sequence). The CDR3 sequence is CASSQSNTEAFF.

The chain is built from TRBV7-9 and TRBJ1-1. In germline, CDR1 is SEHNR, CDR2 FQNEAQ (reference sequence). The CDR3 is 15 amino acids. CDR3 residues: CASSLVTSGNTEAFF.